Listed here are 14 T cell receptor beta chains from one sample, sequenced in a study of blood T cell repertoires in COVID-19. Method: immunoSEQ multiplex PCR; TCRdb's copy keeps in-frame clones and lacks some. The sample consists of 120,000 or so clones, approximately 80% of them appearing once. The sequencing input was peripheral blood. Receptors were obtained from a woman in her seventies with acute or convalescent COVID-19.

The chain joins TRBV7-9 to TRBJ2-7; maybe TRBD1 (6 bases). The ends were cut back, 5 bases at V and 4 bases at J, with 15 bases in the middle. Germline CDR1 SEHNR, CDR2 FQNEAQ (reference sequence). The CDR3 covers 14 residues. The DNA of the CDR3 is TGTGCCAGCAGCACCTCCGGGACACTTTACGAGCAGTACTTC. This translates into CASSTSGTLYEQYF.

This clone was found a few times. The chain is built from TRBV7-2 and TRBJ2-5; a weak D match, TRBD1 (5 bases). Trimming removed 2 bases from V and 5 bases from J, with 12 bases in between. The germline V gene encodes CDR1 SGHTA and CDR2 FQGNSA. This CDR3 has 14 residues. CDR3 sequence (DNA): TGTGCCAGCAGCTTATTTGGGGCGTCGGAGACCCAGTACTTC. Its translation is CASSLFGASETQYF.

This chain uses TRBV7-9 with TRBJ2-6, with 9 nucleotides matching TRBD2. There are 18 residues in the CDR3. J gave up 0 bases and V 1 base, and 4 bases lay outside the gene matches. Germline assignment: CDR1 SEHNR and CDR2 FQNEAQ (reference sequence). Here the CDR3 DNA reads TGTGCCAGCAGCTTAGGTGGCGGGGGGGCCTCTGGGGCCAACGTCCTGACTTTC. Its protein product is CASSLGGGGASGANVLTF.

This chain joins TRBV11-2 and TRBJ2-5; D is perhaps TRBD1 (5 bases). This CDR3 comprises 15 residues. V lost 4 bases to trimming and J lost 0 bases, with 12 bases between them. Germline V gene lookup returns CDR1 SGHAT and CDR2 FQNNGV. The CDR3 sequence is CASSSARANQETQYF. In nucleotides, the CDR3 is TGTGCCAGCAGCTCCGCCAGGGCTAACCAAGAGACCCAGTACTTC.

CDR3 bases: TGTGCCATCAGTGTACAGCAAGAGACCCAGTACTTC. It yields the protein CAISVQQETQYF. The rearrangement links TRBV10-3 to TRBJ2-5; D remains unclear. Germline V gives CDR1 ENHRY, CDR2 SYGVKD. This CDR3 comprises 12 residues. Trimming removed 4 bases from V and 2 bases from J, with 5 bases in between.

V gene TRBV3-1 (or the pseudogene TRBV3-2) combines with J gene TRBJ1-2; D call uncertain. The CDR3 contains 13 residues. The V gene's germline CDR1 is LGHDT and CDR2 YNNKEL (reference sequence). Trimming took 4 bases from V and 0 from J, leaving 6 bases between them. This chain's CDR3 is CASSPTSNYGYTF. The CDR3 DNA follows: TGTGCCAGCAGCCCGACATCTAACTATGGCTACACCTTC.

The chain combines TRBV6-7 with TRBJ2-7, with 8 bases identical to TRBD1. TRBV6-7 is an open reading frame, and its role is uncertain. The junction had 5 bases not matched to a gene; V was cut back by 2 bases and J by 2 bases. The CDR3 spans 15 residues. The CDR3 DNA reads TGTGCCAGCAGTTACGTCGACAGGGGTACCTACGAGCAGTACTTC. Amino acids: CASSYVDRGTYEQYF.

The chain combines TRBV6-2 or TRBV6-3 with TRBJ2-7, with 11 positions matching TRBD2. Germline V lookup: CDR1 MNHEY, CDR2 SVGEGT. This CDR3 region has 19 residues. The ends lost 5 bases at V and 0 bases at J; junction bases unmatched: 15. The CDR3 DNA follows: TGTGCCAGCAGTACCCCGGCGAAGGCTAGCGGGGGGTACTCCTACGAGCAGTACTTC. As protein: CASSTPAKASGGYSYEQYF.

The rearrangement uses TRBV7-9 and TRBJ1-2; D is ambiguous. The germline V gene has CDR1 SEHNR and CDR2 FQNEAQ (reference sequence). The CDR3 covers 15 residues. Trimming took off 1 base at V and 0 bases at J, with 9 bases between the two ends. The CDR3 DNA follows: TGTGCCAGCAGCTTAGGCGGGAATGCTAACTATGGCTACACCTTC. Its translation: CASSLGGNANYGYTF.

The chain uses TRBV18 and TRBJ1-3; no firm D call. The CDR3 runs to 17 residues. CDR1 KGHSH and CDR2 LQKENI come from the germline V gene. Trimming removed 3 bases from V and 0 bases from J, with 15 bases in between. The CDR3 region is CASSPPGRRTSGNTIYF. The CDR3 DNA sequence: TGTGCCAGCTCACCTCCCGGGAGGCGGACCTCTGGAAACACCATATATTTT.

This chain connects TRBV5-1 to TRBJ2-3; D gene ambiguous. V was trimmed by 1 base and J by 3 bases, leaving 9 bases between them. This CDR3 has 14 residues. Germline assignment: CDR1 SGHRS and CDR2 YFSETQ. This CDR3 reads CASSLTDITDTQYF. The CDR3 DNA reads TGCGCCAGCAGCTTGACAGATATTACAGATACGCAGTATTTT.

The sample holds one count of this clone. V gene TRBV10-3 combines with J gene TRBJ1-1; 7 bases match TRBD1. This CDR3 has 15 residues. Germline CDR1 is ENHRY and CDR2 is SYGVKD. V trimming: 2 bases; J trimming: 5 bases; junction bases outside the gene matches: 8. In DNA form, the CDR3 reads TGTGCCATCAGTGAGCCGGGGACAGAAGGGACTGAAGCTTTCTTT. Protein sequence: CAISEPGTEGTEAFF.

This chain uses TRBV11-2 with TRBJ1-1, with D perhaps TRBD1 (5 bases). Deletions cut 5 bases from V and 1 base from J, with 14 bases between. Germline CDR1 SGHAT, CDR2 FQNNGV. This CDR3 has 15 residues. The CDR3 DNA reads as TGTGCCAGCAGCCCCGACGCTGGGGCGAACACTGAAGCTTTCTTT. Translating it yields CASSPDAGANTEAFF. The full variable domain, in which reference TRBV11-2 and TRBJ1-1 provide the parts outside the CDR3, is EAGVAQSPRYKIIEKRQSVAFWCNPISGHATLYWYQQILGQGPKLLIQFQNNGVVDDSQLPKDRFSAERLKGVDSTLKIQPAKLEDSAVYLCASSPDAGANTEAFFGQGTRLTVV.

This clone was counted only a few times. The V call is TRBV5-6, the J call TRBJ1-3, with 9 bases aligning to TRBD1. Germline trimming cut 4 bases from V and 0 bases from J; bases unmatched to any gene: 14. CDR1 and CDR2 (germline): SGHDT, YYEEEE. The CDR3 covers 19 residues. The CDR3 sequence: CASSPEPGTGTYSGNTIYF. The DNA of the CDR3 is TGTGCCAGCAGCCCGGAACCCGGGACAGGGACTTACTCTGGAAACACCATATATTTT.